The 28 T cell receptor beta chains below come from one sample, sequenced in a study of Graves' ophthalmopathy and Graves' hyperthyroidism. RNA served as the template for amplifying TCR beta CDR3 regions. First-round RT-PCR used HTBI primers; second-round multiplex PCR followed. TCRdb passed the multiplex PCR reads through MiXCR, listing each CDR3 protein once. The data hold 580,000 or so distinct CDR3 sequences, with just under 40% observed a single time. The sequencing sample was made of peripheral blood or thyroid tissue (not recorded which). The receptors were sampled from an adult man with Graves' hyperthyroidism.

This chain uses TRBV7-2 with TRBJ2-2, with TRBD2 identical over 13 bases. Losses at the gene ends were 5 bases for V and 6 bases for J; bases not matched to a gene: 6. The CDR3 runs to 16 residues. Germline loops: CDR1 SGHTA, CDR2 FQGNSA. CDR3: CASSKLAGGPAGELFF. CDR3 nucleotides: TGTGCCAGCAGCAAACTAGCGGGGGGGCCAGCCGGGGAGCTGTTTTTT.

This rearrangement joins TRBV20-1 to TRBJ2-7, with TRBD1 matching over 7 bases. With 2 bases clipped from V and 7 bases from J, the junction kept 5 bases outside the gene matches. CDR3 length: 12 amino acids. Per the germline V gene, CDR1 is DFQATT and CDR2 is SNEGSKA (reference sequence). The CDR3 DNA is TGCAGTGCTAGAATGGACAGGTGGGAGCAGTACTTC. Translated, it gives CSARMDRWEQYF.

This clonotype was seen at least ten times. The rearrangement joins TRBV20-1 to TRBJ2-2, with D perhaps matching TRBD2 (6 bases). V was pared by 1 base and J by 1 base, with 16 bases between. Germline loops: CDR1 DFQATT, CDR2 SNEGSKA (reference sequence). This CDR3 has 17 residues. The CDR3 protein is CSARGVWLAKNTGELFF. DNA for the CDR3: TGCAGTGCTAGAGGGGTTTGGCTAGCGAAGAACACCGGGGAGCTGTTTTTT.

J is TRBJ2-3 and V is TRBV20-1; weak D call: TRBD1 (5 bases). Trimming left V 6 bases short and J 2 bases short, with 9 bases between. CDR3 length: 12 residues. Germline V CDR1 and CDR2: DFQATT, SNEGSKA (reference sequence). The CDR3 is CSAGVSTDTQYF. The CDR3, as DNA: TGCAGTGCAGGGGTCTCCACAGATACGCAGTATTTT.

There are many counts of this clonotype. The chain recombines TRBV7-8 with TRBJ2-7; unclear D gene. Trimming pared 0 bases from V and 1 base from J, leaving 7 bases between. The CDR3 consists of 14 residues. Germline CDR1 and CDR2: SGHVS and FQNEAQ. CDR3 bases: TGTGCCAGCAGCTTAGCTGTGGGTTCCTACGAGCAGTACTTC. Its translation is CASSLAVGSYEQYF.

The gene calls are TRBV13 and TRBJ1-1; no definite D call. Trimming pared 6 bases from V and 5 bases from J, leaving 16 bases between. Germline V gene data show CDR1 as PRHDT and CDR2 as FYEKMQ (reference sequence). The CDR3 has 14 residues. CDR3 residues: CASSTRQEGTEAFF. For the CDR3, the DNA is TGTGCCAGCAGTACCCGCCAGGAGGGAACTGAAGCTTTCTTT.

Details on this clonotype: This may arise from a read error, as a much more abundant clone is one base away. This sequence joins TRBV12-3 or TRBV12-4 and TRBJ2-2; D gene ambiguous. The CDR3 covers 14 residues. CDR3 DNA: TGTGCCGGCAGTTTAGGTCCATGGACCGGGGAGCTGTTTTTT. Translated: CAGSLGPWTGELFF.

This clonotype has a count of ten or more. This chain uses TRBV2 with TRBJ1-1; D gene uncertain. The CDR3 runs to 12 residues. The germline V gene has CDR1 SNHLY and CDR2 FYNNEI. V shed 1 base and J shed 8 bases, with 8 bases lying between them. The CDR3 DNA reads TGTGCCAGCAGTGAAGATCCTGTGGAAGCTTTCTTT. This translates into CASSEDPVEAFF.

This clonotype was found many times. The chain uses TRBV19 and TRBJ2-7; TRBD1 is a possible D gene (6 bases). Germline V gene data show CDR1 as LNHDA and CDR2 as SQIVND (reference sequence). The V gene lost 8 bases and the J gene lost 2 bases, with 10 bases spanning the gap. This CDR3 contains 12 residues. The CDR3 coding sequence is TGTGCCAGTGCAGGGGTAACCTACGAGCAGTACTTC. Protein sequence: CASAGVTYEQYF.

The V and J genes are TRBV13 and TRBJ2-5; TRBD1 matches at 7 bases. The ends lost 0 bases at V and 4 bases at J; junction bases unmatched: 8. In germline, CDR1 is PRHDT, CDR2 FYEKMQ (reference sequence). There are 16 residues in the CDR3. The CDR3 sequence: CASSLGRAGGSETQYF. For the CDR3, the DNA is TGTGCCAGCAGCTTAGGTCGGGCAGGGGGTTCAGAGACCCAGTACTTC.

This rearrangement joins TRBV7-9 to TRBJ2-2; 13 bases match TRBD2. The length of the CDR3 is 14 residues. Germline assignment: CDR1 SEHNR and CDR2 FQNEAQ (reference sequence). The junction had 6 bases not matched to a gene; V was cut back by 6 bases and J by 11 bases. CDR3 sequence: CASRTGTSGTELFF. The CDR3 coding sequence is TGTGCCAGCAGGACTGGGACTAGCGGGACCGAGCTGTTTTTT.

The chain recombines TRBV3-1 with TRBJ2-2; D unresolved. Germline CDR1 is LGHDT and CDR2 is YNNKEL (reference sequence). This CDR3 spans 13 amino acids. Trimming removed 4 bases from V and 9 bases from J, with 12 bases in between. This chain's CDR3 is CASSPMAARELFF. The CDR3 DNA is TGTGCCAGCAGCCCAATGGCCGCCCGGGAGCTGTTTTTT.

This clonotype was seen ten or more times. The CDR3 loop reads CASSLAAGELFF. The DNA for the CDR3 is TGTGCCAGCAGTTTGGCGGCCGGGGAGCTGTTTTTT. This chain links TRBV12-3 or TRBV12-4 with TRBJ2-2; unclear D gene. The V gene lost 3 bases and the J gene lost 6 bases, with 5 bases spanning the gap. The CDR3 runs 12 residues.

This rearrangement joins TRBV29-1 to TRBJ2-7; TRBD2 agrees at 11 bases. The V gene's germline CDR1 is SQVTM and CDR2 ANQGSEA. The V segment lost 6 bases and the J segment 10 bases; nucleotides outside the gene matches: 8. The CDR3 is 12 amino acids. Here the CDR3 reads CSVLTSGTGQYF. CDR3 nucleotide sequence: TGCAGCGTCTTGACTAGCGGGACCGGCCAGTACTTC.

This clonotype occurred many times. J is TRBJ1-5 and V is TRBV15; D is perhaps TRBD1 (6 bases). The CDR3 covers 15 residues. V was shortened by 1 base and J by 4 bases, with 11 bases between the two germline ends. CDR1 LNHNV and CDR2 YYDKDF come from the germline V gene (reference sequence). CDR3 in amino acids: CATSRGDRPNQPQHF. In DNA, the CDR3 is TGTGCCACCAGCAGAGGAGACAGGCCTAATCAGCCCCAGCATTTT.

This clonotype was found many times. V and J are TRBV24-1 and TRBJ2-3; tentatively, D is TRBD2 (5 bases). The CDR3 consists of 15 residues. The V end lost 0 bases, the J end lost 0 bases, and 6 bases lay between the germline ends. CDR1 KGHDR and CDR2 SFDVKD come from the germline V gene. The CDR3 region is CATSDLRDSTDTQYF. CDR3 nucleotides: TGTGCCACCAGTGATTTGCGGGATAGCACAGATACGCAGTATTTT.

This clonotype has a count of ten or more. The chain combines TRBV10-3 with TRBJ2-2; tentative D call: TRBD2 (6 bases). CDR1 and CDR2 from the germline V gene are ENHRY and SYGVKD. V was pared by 6 bases and J by 1 base, with 15 bases between. The CDR3 runs 16 residues. The CDR3 DNA sequence: TGTGCCATCAGCGGGGGTTTGGAATTGAACACCGGGGAGCTGTTTTTT. Its protein is CAISGGLELNTGELFF.

Many counts were recorded for this clonotype. The rearrangement uses TRBV15 and TRBJ2-3; D call uncertain. Germline CDR1 reads LNHNV; CDR2 reads YYDKDF (reference sequence). The V end lost 6 bases, the J end lost 3 bases, and 13 bases lay between the germline ends. This CDR3 region has 14 residues. The DNA of the CDR3 is TGTGCCACCAGAGATGGGGTGAGGACAGATACGCAGTATTTT. Amino acids: CATRDGVRTDTQYF.

The table lists this clonotype with many counts. The chain links TRBV19 to TRBJ1-6, with unresolved D. The CDR3 spans 12 residues. Trimming left V 3 bases short and J 10 bases short, with 7 bases between. Germline V CDR1 and CDR2: LNHDA, SQIVND (reference sequence). In nucleotides, the CDR3 is TGTGCCAGTAGTATCGATCGCTCACCCCTCCACTTT. It encodes CASSIDRSPLHF.

The chain uses TRBV6-5 and TRBJ1-2, with unresolved D. In germline, CDR1 is MNHEY, CDR2 SVGAGI. The CDR3 runs to 13 residues. Trimming left V 2 bases short and J 5 bases short, with 9 bases between. The CDR3: CASSYGEQYGYTF. The CDR3 nucleotides are TGTGCCAGCAGTTACGGGGAACAGTATGGCTACACCTTC.

This clonotype was counted ten times or more. The V gene is TRBV5-8, the J gene TRBJ1-6, with 9 bases aligning to TRBD1. Germline V gene data show CDR1 as SGHTS and CDR2 as YDEGEE. The CDR3 covers 14 residues. V was pared by 3 bases and J by 14 bases, with 9 bases of the junction left unmatched. The CDR3 region has the DNA TGTGCCAGCAGCTCCGGGACAGGGACACTCACCCTCCACTTT. As protein: CASSSGTGTLTLHF.

This clonotype has ten or more counts. This chain links TRBV10-3 with TRBJ1-1; no clear D gene. The CDR3 covers 17 residues. CDR1 is ENHRY, CDR2 SYGVKD, per germline. V lost 1 base, J lost 1 base, and 16 bases lay in between. CDR3 nucleotides: TGTGCCATCAGTGAGTTGGAGAGGAACTCACCGAACACTGAAGCTTTCTTT. Translated, it gives CAISELERNSPNTEAFF.

With respect to this clonotype: One base away lies a much larger clone, so this may be a sequencing read error. This chain links TRBV2 with TRBJ1-4, with D possibly TRBD1 on 5 matching bases. The CDR3 runs to 15 residues. Germline V gene lookup returns CDR1 SNHLY and CDR2 FYNNEI. CDR3 in DNA: TGTGCCAGCAGCGTAGAGGTTGGGGCGAGTGAAAAACTGTATTTT. Its protein product is CASSVEVGASEKLYF.

Many counts were recorded for this clonotype. The V gene is TRBV7-8, the J gene TRBJ2-7, with D possibly being TRBD1 (7 bases). Germline V gives CDR1 SGHVS, CDR2 FQNEAQ. The CDR3 has 17 residues. V dropped 1 base and J dropped 2 bases, with 18 bases sitting between them. CDR3 sequence: CASSLDLRQGLPYEQYF. The DNA of the CDR3 is TGTGCCAGCAGCTTAGACCTTAGACAGGGACTTCCCTACGAGCAGTACTTC.

The chain joins TRBV29-1 to TRBJ2-5; 8 nucleotides match TRBD1. J lost 4 bases, V lost 8 bases, and 9 bases had no gene match. Germline loops: CDR1 SQVTM, CDR2 ANQGSEA. The CDR3 totals 13 residues. The CDR3 sequence: CSLQTGAGETQYF. As DNA, the CDR3 is TGCAGCCTCCAGACAGGGGCTGGAGAGACCCAGTACTTC.

As to this clonotype: A much larger clone differs by one base, so this may be a read error. The rearrangement links TRBV6-1 to TRBJ1-2; D gene uncertain. Germline V gives CDR1 MNHNS, CDR2 SASEGT. This CDR3 is built from 13 residues. V gave up 1 base and J gave up 7 bases, with 10 bases separating them. The CDR3 sequence is CASSEEVAGGYTF. DNA for the CDR3: TGTGCCAGCAGTGAAGAAGTTGCGGGTGGCTACACCTTC.

The CDR3: CSVVLSGGETQYF. CDR3 bases: TGCAGCGTTGTTTTGAGCGGGGGGGAGACCCAGTACTTC. The V gene is TRBV29-1, the J gene TRBJ2-5, with TRBD2 matching over 9 bases. Germline trimming cut 4 bases from V and 5 bases from J; bases unmatched to any gene: 5. The CDR3 totals 13 residues. Germline lookup yields CDR1 SQVTM and CDR2 ANQGSEA.

The table lists this clonotype with a count of one. Being one base from a much bigger clone, this may be a read error. The J gene is TRBJ1-1, the V gene TRBV3-1; D gene unclear. This CDR3 spans 13 amino acids. Germline V gene lookup returns CDR1 LGHDT and CDR2 YNNKEL (reference sequence). Trimming cost V 1 base and J 6 bases, with 9 bases left between them. The CDR3 sequence: CASSQVRPAEAFF. The CDR3 DNA sequence: TGTGCCAGCAGCCAAGTTCGGCCAGCTGAAGCTTTCTTT. The full variable domain, in which reference TRBV3-1 and TRBJ1-1 provide the parts outside the CDR3, is DTAVSQTPKYLVTQMGNDKSIKCEQNLGHDTMYWYKQDSKKFLKIMFSYNNKELIINETVPNRFSPKSPDKAHLNLHINSLELGDSAVYFCASSQVRPAEAFFGQGTRLTVV.